Each of the 12 T cell receptor beta chains below was sequenced from the same sample in a study of blood T cell repertoires in COVID-19. TCRdb keeps only in-frame clones here, not all; method: immunoSEQ multiplex PCR. The table includes 120,000 or so clones, less than 75% detected once. Sample: peripheral blood. The receptors derive from an older woman with acute or convalescent COVID-19.

This clone was seen a handful of times. This chain connects TRBV7-9 to TRBJ1-1; a weak D match, TRBD1 (6 bases). Between the trimmed V and J ends, which lost 0 bases and 11 bases, there was a span of 13 bases. The CDR3 is 13 residues long. The V gene's germline CDR1 is SEHNR and CDR2 FQNEAQ (reference sequence). CDR3 in amino acids: CASSLAVGQGAFF. DNA for the CDR3: TGTGCCAGCAGCTTAGCGGTTGGGCAGGGGGCTTTCTTT.

The chain recombines TRBV29-1 with TRBJ1-4, with a possible D match to TRBD1 (5 bases). Germline CDR1 SQVTM, CDR2 ANQGSEA. V was cut by 7 bases and J by 2 bases, with 17 bases left in between. This CDR3 has 15 amino acids. Written as DNA, the CDR3 is TGCAGCGCCTTTTCCTGGAGGGGCACTAATGAAAAACTGTTTTTT. It is translated as CSAFSWRGTNEKLFF.

The J gene is TRBJ2-6, the V gene TRBV30; a weak D match, TRBD2 (6 bases). Trimming left V 3 bases short and J 0 bases short, with 15 bases between. In germline, CDR1 is GTSNPN, CDR2 SVGIG (reference sequence). There are 17 residues in the CDR3. For the CDR3, the DNA is TGTGCCTGGAGGGCTTGGGGACTTAGCTCTGGGGCCAACGTCCTGACTTTC. It codes for CAWRAWGLSSGANVLTF. Variable domain in full (rest from reference TRBV30 and TRBJ2-6): SQTIHQWPATLVQPVGSPLSLECTVEGTSNPNLYWYRQAAGRGLQLLFYSVGIGQISSEVPQNLSASRPQDRQFILSSKKLLLSDSGFYLCAWRAWGLSSGANVLTFGAGSRLTVL.

The chain links TRBV7-2 to TRBJ2-4, with 8 positions matching TRBD2. The CDR3 spans 15 residues. CDR1 is SGHTA and CDR2 is FQGNSA in the germline V gene. V gave up 5 bases and J gave up 2 bases; unmatched junction bases: 5. In nucleotides, the CDR3 is TGTGCCAGCAGCCCGGGAGGGGTCTCCAAAAACATTCAGTACTTC. Translating gives CASSPGGVSKNIQYF.

The chain uses TRBV7-3 and TRBJ2-3; D possibly corresponds to TRBD1 (5 bases). V lost 1 base, J lost 9 bases, and 11 bases lay in between. CDR3 length: 13 residues. The germline gives CDR1 SGHTA, CDR2 FQGTGA. In nucleotides, the CDR3 is TGTGCCAGCAGCTTAATGGGGCCAAAAACGCAGTATTTT. Its protein is CASSLMGPKTQYF.

This chain connects TRBV20-1 to TRBJ1-2; maybe TRBD1 (6 bases). Between the trimmed V and J ends, which lost 3 bases and 6 bases, there was a span of 20 bases. The length of the CDR3 is 15 residues. Per germline, CDR1 DFQATT and CDR2 SNEGSKA (reference sequence). CDR3 coding DNA: TGCAGTGCTAGTAGATTGGGCAGGGGTGTCGATGGCTACACCTTC. This codes for CSASRLGRGVDGYTF.

This chain connects TRBV30 to TRBJ1-2, with a weak D call TRBD1 (6 bases). Trimming shortened V by 1 base and J by 1 base, and 10 bases separated the two germline ends. Germline CDR1 reads GTSNPN; CDR2 reads SVGIG (reference sequence). CDR3 length: 14 residues. The CDR3 reads CAWSAEGVNYGYTF. CDR3 sequence (DNA): TGTGCCTGGAGTGCAGAGGGGGTTAACTATGGCTACACCTTC.

This clone has only a few counts. The V gene is TRBV6-6, the J gene TRBJ1-3, with 9 bases identical to TRBD1. Germline V gene data show CDR1 as MNHNY and CDR2 as SVGAGI (reference sequence). This CDR3 has 14 amino acids. The J segment lost 4 bases and the V segment lost 10 bases, leaving 8 bases of the junction unmatched. The CDR3 sequence: CATGQGSVGNTIYF. The CDR3 region has the DNA TGTGCCACCGGACAGGGGTCTGTCGGAAACACCATATATTTT.

Note on this clone: An end of the junction does not agree with germline; a read error may underlie this. The chain has TRBV6-1 and TRBJ1-2; no firm D call. Germline lookup yields CDR1 MNHNS and CDR2 SASEGT. This CDR3 spans 15 amino acids. This CDR3 is CASSEDHLANYGYTF. In DNA, the CDR3 is TGTGCCAGCAGCGAAGACCACTTAGCTAACTATGGCTACACCTTC.

The rearrangement links TRBV28 to TRBJ1-1, with a possible D match to TRBD1 (5 bases). The CDR3 covers 13 residues. From germline, CDR1 is MDHEN and CDR2 SYDVKM. Trimming took 6 bases from V and 0 from J, leaving 8 bases between them. The CDR3 protein is CASSLQVNTEAFF. The CDR3 DNA sequence: TGTGCCAGCAGCCTACAGGTGAACACTGAAGCTTTCTTT.

In its sample, this clone was seen a few times. The chain carries TRBV7-9 and TRBJ2-1; TRBD1 matches 8 bases. The CDR3 is made up of 16 amino acids. Germline V gives CDR1 SEHNR, CDR2 FQNEAQ (reference sequence). V gave up 5 bases and J gave up 0 bases; unmatched junction bases: 6. CDR3 in DNA: TGTGCCAGCAGCACACGGACAGGGAACTCCTACAATGAGCAGTTCTTC. Translation: CASSTRTGNSYNEQFF.

This clone was seen only a few times. The chain combines TRBV7-9 with TRBJ1-6; 11 bases agree with TRBD1. The CDR3 sequence is 17 residues long. Trimming removed 5 bases from V and 5 bases from J; junction bases left unmatched: 8. Germline CDR1 reads SEHNR; CDR2 reads FQNEAQ (reference sequence). Here the CDR3 reads CASSPGTGGTNNSPLHF. The CDR3 nucleotides are TGTGCCAGCAGCCCAGGGACAGGGGGTACCAATAATTCACCCCTCCACTTT.